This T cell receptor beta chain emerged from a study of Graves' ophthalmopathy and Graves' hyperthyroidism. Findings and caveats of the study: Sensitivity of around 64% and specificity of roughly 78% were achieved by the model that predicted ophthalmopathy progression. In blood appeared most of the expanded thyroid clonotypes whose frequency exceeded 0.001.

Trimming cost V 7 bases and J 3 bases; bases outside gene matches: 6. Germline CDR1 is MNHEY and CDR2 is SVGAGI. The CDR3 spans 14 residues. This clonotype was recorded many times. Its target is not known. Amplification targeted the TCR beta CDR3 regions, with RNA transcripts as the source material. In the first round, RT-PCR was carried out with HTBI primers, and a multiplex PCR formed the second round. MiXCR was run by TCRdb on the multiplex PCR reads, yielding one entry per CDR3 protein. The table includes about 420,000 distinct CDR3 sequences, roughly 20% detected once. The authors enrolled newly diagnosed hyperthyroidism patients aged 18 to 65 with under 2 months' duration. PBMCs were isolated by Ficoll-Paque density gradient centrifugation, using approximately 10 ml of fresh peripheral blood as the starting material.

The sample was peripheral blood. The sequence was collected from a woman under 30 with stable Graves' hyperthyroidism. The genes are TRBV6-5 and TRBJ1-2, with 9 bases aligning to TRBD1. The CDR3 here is CASTRDRADYGYTF. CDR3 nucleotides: TGTGCCAGCACCCGGGACAGGGCGGACTATGGCTACACCTTC.